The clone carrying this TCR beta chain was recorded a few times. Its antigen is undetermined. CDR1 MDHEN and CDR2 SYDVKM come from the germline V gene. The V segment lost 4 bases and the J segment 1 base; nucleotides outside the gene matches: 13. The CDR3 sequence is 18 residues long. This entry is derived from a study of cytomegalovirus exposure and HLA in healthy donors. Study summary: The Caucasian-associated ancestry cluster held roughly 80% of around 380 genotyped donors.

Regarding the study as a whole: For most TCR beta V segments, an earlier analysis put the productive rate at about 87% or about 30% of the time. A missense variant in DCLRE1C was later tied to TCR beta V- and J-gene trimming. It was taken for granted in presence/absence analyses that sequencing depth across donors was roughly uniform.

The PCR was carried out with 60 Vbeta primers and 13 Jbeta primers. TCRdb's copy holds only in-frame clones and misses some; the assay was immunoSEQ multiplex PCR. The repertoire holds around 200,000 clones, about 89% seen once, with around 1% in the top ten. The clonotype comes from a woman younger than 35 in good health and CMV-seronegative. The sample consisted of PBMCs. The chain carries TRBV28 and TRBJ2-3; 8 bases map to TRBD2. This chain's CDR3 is CASSSISPGTSGTDTQYF. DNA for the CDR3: TGTGCCAGCAGTTCCATTAGTCCCGGGACTAGTGGCACAGATACGCAGTATTTT.